A single T cell receptor (beta chain) is shown here with its context. What it recognizes is unknown. The data originate from a study of cytomegalovirus exposure and HLA in healthy donors. Study conclusions and caveats: A missense DCLRE1C variant was associated with V- and J-gene trimming of TCR beta chains in a later analysis, and an independent cohort replicated the association. Later analysis showed most CMV-associated TCR beta chains appearing HLA-restricted. For cytomegalovirus status, the classifier reportedly gave diagnoses with high specificity and sensitivity.

Germline trimming cut 6 bases from V and 4 bases from J; bases unmatched to any gene: 9. CDR1 PRHDT and CDR2 FYEKMQ come from the germline V gene (reference sequence). CDR3 length equals 15 residues. 60 Vbeta and 13 Jbeta primers were used in PCR. Clones were read by immunoSEQ multiplex PCR, and TCRdb kept only the in-frame ones, dropping some. Here the sample spans about 54,000 clones, less than 85% being singletons. This chain joins TRBV13 and TRBJ2-5; 9 positions agree with TRBD1. The sequenced sample consisted of PBMCs. This receptor was identified in a woman aged 18-29 years in good health and CMV-seronegative. Here the CDR3 DNA reads TGTGCCAGCAGTTCGGACAGGGGCACGGTAGAGACCCAGTACTTC. Residues: CASSSDRGTVETQYF.